The rows below give T cell receptor beta chains drawn from one sample of a study of human T cells and chemical hapten exposure. TCRdb called the RACE reads again in MiXCR, with one record for every CDR3 protein. The sample consists of approximately 320,000 distinct CDR3 sequences, about 5.4% of them appearing once. Sequencing was performed on whole blood, taken in connection with sensitization to the hapten diphenylcyclopropenone (DPC). These receptors were collected from a woman aged 18-29 years with alopecia areata. Some clones in this sample may be carry-over from other donors' samples. The CDR3 runs from the conserved cysteine through the conserved F or W. The D gene is left open where the match is weak. Clone size is given for some rows only: seen once, a few or many times, or a class if the clone is expanded.

V gene	D gene	clone size	J gene	CDR3 DNA	CDR3 protein
TRBV6-2/TRBV6-3	TRBD1	-	TRBJ2-1	TGTGCCAGCGTCACCGGGACAGGGGTCGGGTCCTACAATGAGCAGTTCTTC	CASVTGTGVGSYNEQFF
TRBV7-9	-	many	TRBJ2-1	TGTGCCAGCAGCTTTGATCGGGGCGATGAGCAGTTCTTC	CASSFDRGDEQFF
TRBV12-3/TRBV12-4	-	many	TRBJ1-4	TGTGCCAGCAGTCCTCGGCAGGCAACTAATGAAAAACTGTTTTTT	CASSPRQATNEKLFF
TRBV20-1	-	-	TRBJ2-3	TGCAGTGCTAGAGATTTTCAGGGGAGCACAGATACGCAGTATTTT	CSARDFQGSTDTQYF
TRBV6-5	TRBD1	few	TRBJ1-1	TGTGCCAGCAGTCGTCGGAGACACGGACAGGAGAACACTGAAGCTTTCTTT	CASSRRRHGQENTEAFF
TRBV20-1	TRBD2	few	TRBJ2-3	TGCAGTGCCTCCGGGACTAGCGGGGGGGGCGATACGCAGTATTTT	CSASGTSGGGDTQYF
TRBV29-1	-	few	TRBJ1-6	TGCAGCGTTAGGGGAGGGGAGGCGAGTCACCCCCTCCACTTT	CSVRGGEASHPLHF
TRBV29-1	TRBD1	many	TRBJ1-2	TGCAGCGTCGAAATACGACAGGGGCTGGACTATGGCTACACCTTC	CSVEIRQGLDYGYTF
TRBV12-3/TRBV12-4	TRBD1	many	TRBJ2-2	TGTGCCAGCAGCCCCTCTGAGGGACAGGAGAGTTACGGGGAGCTGTTTTTT	CASSPSEGQESYGELFF
TRBV29-1	-	-	TRBJ1-2	TGCAGCGTTGAAGTTCGAGGGAACTATGGCTACACCTTC	CSVEVRGNYGYTF
TRBV7-2	TRBD2	-	TRBJ2-1	TGTGCCAGCAGCTCCCCAGGAGCGGGGAGGAACAATGAGCAGTTCTTC	CASSSPGAGRNNEQFF
TRBV5-1	TRBD1	-	TRBJ1-1	TGCGCCAGCAGCTTGGGCCAGGGGGCATACGACACTGAAGCTTTCTTT	CASSLGQGAYDTEAFF
TRBV28	-	few	TRBJ1-5	TGTGCCAGCACAAGAGAATATAGCAATCAGCCCCAGCATTTT	CASTREYSNQPQHF
TRBV29-1	-	many	TRBJ1-1	TGCAGCGTTGAGAGGGGAGGGGTTGAGGACACTGAAGCTTTCTTT	CSVERGGVEDTEAFF
TRBV3-1	TRBD2	-	TRBJ2-1	TGTGCCAGCAGCCGCATAAGGACTAGCGGGGTCTCGTACAATGAGCAGTTCTTC	CASSRIRTSGVSYNEQFF
TRBV12-3/TRBV12-4	TRBD1	many	TRBJ1-4	TGTGCCAGCAGCTCTGGGACAGGGGAACTGTTTTTT	CASSSGTGELFF
TRBV24-1	TRBD1	few	TRBJ2-1	TGTGCCACCAGTGATTCCCCGGGACAGGGGCCCCGTGAGCAGTTCTTC	CATSDSPGQGPREQFF
TRBV12-3/TRBV12-4	-	-	TRBJ1-2	TGTGCCACCGTATTCATGACCCATTCTAGTTTAGCTAACTATGGCTACACCTTC	CATVFMTHSSLANYGYTF
TRBV9	-	-	TRBJ2-3	TGTGCCAGCAGCGGGCGGGGTAACACAGATACGCAGTATTTT	CASSGRGNTDTQYF
TRBV6-6	-	few	TRBJ2-7	TGTGCCAGCAGTAGCCCCGGACAGATATACGAGCAGTACTTC	CASSSPGQIYEQYF
TRBV7-3	-	many	TRBJ1-3	TGTGCCAGCAGCTTATACGGCGGGAGGGCTGGAAACACCATATATTTT	CASSLYGGRAGNTIYF
TRBV6-6	-	many	TRBJ1-2	TGTGCCAGCAGTCCCCCGGATGGAAACTATGGCTACACCTTC	CASSPPDGNYGYTF
TRBV11-2	TRBD2	many	TRBJ2-3	TGTGCCAGCAGCCGCGAAGCGGGGGGCAAGAGCACAGATACGCAGTATTTT	CASSREAGGKSTDTQYF
TRBV7-2	-	many	TRBJ1-4	TGTGCCAGCAGCTTATACGTCGGCAGGGCAACTAATGAAAAACTGTTTTTT	CASSLYVGRATNEKLFF
TRBV6-2/TRBV6-3	TRBD2	-	TRBJ2-1	TGTGCCAGCAGTTACTCGACTAGCGGGGGGGTAGGGGAGCAGTTCTTC	CASSYSTSGGVGEQFF
TRBV9	-	-	TRBJ1-1	TGTGCCAGCAGCGTTATGTCGGGGCAGGAAGCTTTCTTT	CASSVMSGQEAFF
TRBV5-1	-	many	TRBJ2-5	TGCGCCAGCAGCCCTATAAACCAAGAGACCCAGTACTTC	CASSPINQETQYF
TRBV5-1	TRBD1	many	TRBJ1-4	TGCGCCAGCAGCTTGGGGATAGGACAGGGGAATGAAAAACTGTTTTTT	CASSLGIGQGNEKLFF
TRBV7-9	-	few	TRBJ1-4	TGTGCCAGCAGCCGGGAAACGGAGTCAACTAATGAAAAACTGTTTTTT	CASSRETESTNEKLFF
TRBV20-1	-	many	TRBJ1-1	TGCAGTGCAACTACAGAGAACACTGAAGCTTTCTTT	CSATTENTEAFF
TRBV25-1	-	few	TRBJ2-2	TGTGCCAGCAGTGGAGGCTTGAACACCGGGGAGCTGTTTTTT	CASSGGLNTGELFF
TRBV7-2	-	many	TRBJ2-7	TGTGCCAGCAGCTTCCGGGGGGCGTACGAGCAGTACTTC	CASSFRGAYEQYF
TRBV29-1	TRBD1	-	TRBJ1-4	TGCAGCGTTGAGACCGGACAGGGGGAACTTGAAAAACTGTTTTTT	CSVETGQGELEKLFF
TRBV7-3	-	many	TRBJ2-7	TGTGCCAGCAGCTCCACCCCCAGTTTAGTCTACGAGCAGTACTTC	CASSSTPSLVYEQYF
TRBV29-1	-	many	TRBJ2-7	TGCAGCGTTGAGATCGGCGGGAAGGGGTACGAGCAGTACTTC	CSVEIGGKGYEQYF
TRBV29-1	-	many	TRBJ2-2	TGCAGCGTTATGGTCTCCGGGGAGCTGTTTTTT	CSVMVSGELFF
TRBV7-9	-	-	TRBJ1-4	TGTGCCAGCAGCTTAGCTTCAGGATCTGAAAAACTGTTTTTT	CASSLASGSEKLFF
TRBV6-1	-	-	TRBJ2-7	TGTGCCAGCAGTGAAGGCTGGGCAGCTTACGAGCAGTACTTC	CASSEGWAAYEQYF
TRBV5-4	-	many	TRBJ2-4	TGTGCCAGCAGCTTGGGCCCGTGGGCCAAAAACATTCAGTACTTC	CASSLGPWAKNIQYF
TRBV5-4	-	many	TRBJ1-1	TGTGCCAGCAGCGCCCCCGCCTCCAGGGGTTACATGAACACTGAAGCTTTCTTT	CASSAPASRGYMNTEAFF
TRBV10-3	-	-	TRBJ2-7	TGTGCCATCGGACCATCGACCGGCTACGAGCAGTACTTC	CAIGPSTGYEQYF
TRBV25-1	-	-	TRBJ2-1	TGTGCCAGCAGTGAATCTAGGGGGGCCAGTGAGCAGTTCTTC	CASSESRGASEQFF
TRBV4-3	-	few	TRBJ1-5	TGCGCCAGCAGCCAAGATCGAACGGCCGGGAATCAGCCCCAGCATTTT	CASSQDRTAGNQPQHF
TRBV7-2	TRBD2	-	TRBJ2-3	TGTGCCAGCAGCTCTGGGACTAGCGGGGGGTACACAGATACGCAGTATTTT	CASSSGTSGGYTDTQYF
TRBV7-8	-	-	TRBJ1-5	TGTGCCAGCAGCTTAGAATGGGGGAGTTGGCAGCCCCAGCATTTT	CASSLEWGSWQPQHF
TRBV2	TRBD2	-	TRBJ2-1	TGTGCCAGCAGTGCAGAACGGGGGGACTACAATGAGCAGTTCTTC	CASSAERGDYNEQFF
TRBV7-9	-	few	TRBJ2-2	TGTGCCAGCAGCTTAGGTGCCACCGGGGAGCTGTTTTTT	CASSLGATGELFF
TRBV12-3/TRBV12-4	-	few	TRBJ2-5	TGTGCCAGCAGACGCACACAGGGAATAGTAGAGACCCAGTACTTC	CASRRTQGIVETQYF
TRBV4-3	-	many	TRBJ2-7	TGCGCCAGCAGCCAAGAAAGCCAGGGAAAAAGCGAGCAGTACTTC	CASSQESQGKSEQYF
TRBV6-1	-	few	TRBJ1-5	TGTGCCAGCAGGCAGGCCGCCAATCAGCCCCAGCATTTT	CASRQAANQPQHF
TRBV5-1	TRBD1	many	TRBJ2-3	TGCGCCAGCAGCCGAGGACAGGGGATTGGCACAGATACGCAGTATTTT	CASSRGQGIGTDTQYF
TRBV7-2	-	many	TRBJ1-6	TGTGCCAGCAGCTTAGGGCCCTCCTATAATTCACCCCTCCACTTT	CASSLGPSYNSPLHF
TRBV20-1	TRBD1	few	TRBJ2-7	TGCAGTGCTAGAGTCCAGGACAGGGGTGTCTACGAGCAGTACTTC	CSARVQDRGVYEQYF
TRBV11-2	TRBD1	many	TRBJ2-1	TGTGCCAGCAGCTTAGAAGACAGGGGAAATGAGCAGTTCTTC	CASSLEDRGNEQFF
TRBV5-1	-	few	TRBJ1-1	TGCGCCAGCAGCTTGAATTCCGACCTGAACACTGAAGCTTTCTTT	CASSLNSDLNTEAFF
TRBV28	-	-	TRBJ1-1	TGTGCCAGCAGTTTTGGGCAACGGGGTGAAGCTTTCTTT	CASSFGQRGEAFF
TRBV5-1	TRBD1	-	TRBJ1-2	TGCGCCAGCAGCTTAGCGGTCCGGGACAGTCCCTATGGCTACACCTTC	CASSLAVRDSPYGYTF
TRBV4-3	-	many	TRBJ1-6	TGCGCCAGCAGCCAGGGACTTTATAATTCACCCCTCCACTTT	CASSQGLYNSPLHF
TRBV6-2/TRBV6-3	-	many	TRBJ1-1	TGTGCCAGCAGTTACAGTGGGCACATAGGGACTGAAGCTTTCTTT	CASSYSGHIGTEAFF
TRBV4-2	TRBD1	many	TRBJ2-3	TGTGCCAGCACCCTACGGACAGGGAAGAGCACAGATACGCAGTATTTT	CASTLRTGKSTDTQYF